This T cell receptor beta chain was found in a study of T-cell reconstitution after alpha-beta-depleted transplantation in children. At least ten counts were recorded for this clonotype. The TCRbeta library incorporated unique molecular identifiers. Each CDR3 protein gets one entry after TCRdb re-called the PCR reads with MiXCR. The sample holds 280,000 or so distinct CDR3 sequences, approximately 10% seen once. The receptor was derived from a male patient between 2 and 10 years old who had a stem cell transplant for chronic granulomatous disease, so the T cells may come from the graft donor. Sequenced here: peripheral blood, sampled 180 days after TCRalphabeta/CD19-depleted stem cell transplant.

The CDR3: CASSPSLQGTDTQYF. The CDR3 bases are TGTGCCAGCTCACCCTCTTTGCAGGGCACAGATACGCAGTATTTT. This chain connects TRBV18 to TRBJ2-3; unclear D gene. This CDR3 region has 15 residues. Between the trimmed V and J ends, which lost 3 bases and 1 base, there was a span of 11 bases. Germline CDR1 reads KGHSH; CDR2 reads LQKENI. Full variable domain (remainder filled in from reference TRBV18 and TRBJ2-3): NAGVMQNPRHLVRRRGQEARLRCSPMKGHSHVYWYRQLPEEGLKFMVYLQKENIIDESGMPKERFSAEFPKEGPSILRIQQVVRGDSAAYFCASSPSLQGTDTQYFGPGTRLTVL.